The TCR beta chain under discussion was sequenced for a study of T-cell memory formation after mild COVID-19. TCRdb passed the 5' RACE reads through MiXCR, listing each CDR3 protein once. Of about 170,000 distinct CDR3 sequences listed, 10% to 15% are singletons. Looked up from germline, CDR1 is SGHRS and CDR2 is YFSETQ. CDR3 length: 13 amino acids. V was pared by 6 bases and J by 0 bases, with 9 bases between. This chain joins TRBV5-1 and TRBJ2-5; D perhaps matches TRBD2 (5 bases). Sequencing used PBMCs or a T cell subset sorted from them (not recorded which). The TCR sequence derives from a man between 18 and 29 years old who had mild COVID-19 (a few samples of this study predate the infection). Cell type and time point are not known. The CDR3 DNA follows: TGCGCCAGCAACCCGGGAAACCAAGAGACCCAGTACTTC. Its translation: CASNPGNQETQYF.